Below, one T cell receptor beta chain is given with its context. The antigen this receptor binds is unknown. No base qualities exist here, and no much larger clone lies one base off it. The donors were healthy, HIV-negative adults with no recently reported acute infections or vaccinations. Every donor was a Caucasian adult living in Nashville, Tennessee, USA. CD4+ T cells were enriched by magnetic negative selection, after which naive cells were positively selected on CD45RA and the negative fraction was taken as the memory subset. Blood was obtained by leukapheresis, after which PBMCs were separated by Ficoll-Histopaque density gradient centrifugation and cryopreserved in liquid nitrogen vapor phase. Purity and quantity of every magnetically sorted T cell population were checked by analytical flow cytometry. Genomic DNA was isolated from every sorted fraction and measured by UV absorbance on a Nanodrop 2000c.

Counted from cysteine to phenylalanine, this CDR3 has 15 amino acids. The read is trimmed to its CDR3 DNA, 45 bases read in frame from base 1. V is clipped by 3 bases and J by 6 bases, and the sequence between their germline boundaries is 16 bases long. CDR1 and CDR2 are read off the germline V gene (reference sequence) as SGHNT and YYREEE. Using the deep immunoSEQ assay, multiplex PCR amplified TCR CDR3 regions from genomic DNA. Genomic DNA extracted from each cell subset was distributed evenly over all wells of several immunoSEQ 96-well plates, and each plate served as one replicate. For sorted subsets, approximately 210 ng genomic DNA, equal to about 30,000 T cell genomes, was loaded into each replicate PCR. Purified libraries were quantified with a Qubit 3.0 fluorometer, sized on a Bioanalyzer 2100, and re-quantified with the KAPA Library Quantification kit. Each immunoSEQ 96-well plate was sequenced on its own single-read 150-cycle Illumina NextSeq 550 flow cell. The source study handled its data this way. Because the immunoSEQ output held only junctional sequences and lacked quality scores, the filtering could not match the filtering applied to full-length reads. Sequences were annotated with PyIR, a Python wrapper for IgBLAST v1.9, using IMGT germline references to assign V/J genes and CDR3. Reads were filtered out if the reads had weak V/J assignments (E-value above 1e-6), no CDR3, stop codons, out-of-frame junctions, or ambiguous translated residues. V3J clonotypes were defined as sequences sharing the same inferred V gene, J gene, and CDR3 amino acid sequence. Percentage overlap between repertoires was calculated by dividing the number of shared unique clonotypes by the size of the smaller repertoire. Repertoire richness was assessed with RTK rarefaction, the Chao1 estimator, and Recon v2.1 estimates of unobserved clonotypes. Generation probabilities for all TCRbeta clonotypes obtained by the gDNA method from a handful of donors were computed using OLGA. As stored in TCRdb, this immuneACCESS dataset retains in-frame rearrangements with V and J assigned. A fraction of the clones does not appear; measured against another copy, unresolved V genes explain less than half of the discrepancy, and the remainder lacks a known reason. V and J calls plus clone size are reproduced from that table; the DNA served to infer D and trimming. The table for this sample lists under 2,500,000 clones; 90% to 97% of them were counted only once. Roughly 0.13% of the sample lies in the top ten.

These data are taken from a study of shared clonotypes between healthy human individuals (TCRdb year 2020). The study in broad terms: The cohort included three men and a couple of women between 18 and 49 years of age. For each donor, CD4 naive and CD4 memory were each given three plates, CD8 naive was given two plates, and CD8 memory was given one plate. Blood TCR repertoires of five healthy adults were deeply sequenced to estimate repertoire size and the extent of clonotype sharing between individuals. To increase sequencing depth and limit assay-specific biases, different laboratories used diverse techniques to prepare libraries and sequence TCR repertoires. Leukapheresis yielded between about 0.94 and 8.9 billion PBMCs per donor. General findings and caveats noted by the study authors: Sampling was restricted to blood, and TCR repertoires in tissues likely differ from the TCR repertoires found in blood. Naive subsets generally had larger estimated clonotype richness than memory subsets. About 4.5% of naive CD4, 3% to 4% of naive CD8, 2.3% of memory CD4, and about 0.4% of memory CD8 clonotypes were shared across several donors. Compared with non-shared clonotypes, the clonotypes found in all four sorted-subset donors had higher generation probabilities. Pairwise subsampling indicated that sequencing depth was expected to affect the degree of clonotype sharing among donors. Even with the large sequencing depth, rarefaction of the sorted-subset datasets indicated that sequencing was incomplete. Because the study included only a small number of donors, the genetic and exposure-history diversity represented was limited.

The chain couples TRBV5-4 to TRBJ2-1, with the D gene not confidently named. What was sequenced was naive CD4+ T cells sorted from blood. The cell subset or site label, read with the paper, signifies: CD45RA+ positively selected. This clonotype was sampled from a man younger than 30 in good health. The CDR3 is CASSWLGSQSNEQFF. The DNA sequence is TGTGCCAGCAGCTGGTTGGGCTCCCAGAGCAATGAGCAGTTCTTC. Beyond the CDR3, the reference TRBV5-4 and TRBJ2-1 genes provide the residues; the full variable domain reads: ETGVTQSPTHLIKTRGQQVTLRCSSQSGHNTVSWYQQALGQGPQFIFQYYREEENGRGNFPPRFSGLQFPNYSSELNVNALELDDSALYLCASSWLGSQSNEQFFGPGTRLTVL.